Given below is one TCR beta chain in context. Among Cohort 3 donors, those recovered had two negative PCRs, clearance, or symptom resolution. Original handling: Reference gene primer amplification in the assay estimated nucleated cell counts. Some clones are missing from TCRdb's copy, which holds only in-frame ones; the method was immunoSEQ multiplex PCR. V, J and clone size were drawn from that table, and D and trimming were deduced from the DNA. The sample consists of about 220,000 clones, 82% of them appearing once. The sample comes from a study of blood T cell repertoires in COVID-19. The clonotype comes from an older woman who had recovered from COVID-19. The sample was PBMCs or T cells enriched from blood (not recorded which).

CDR3 sequence: CASSLRGHRGNTIYF. The CDR3, as DNA: TGTGCCAGCAGCTTAAGAGGGCATAGAGGAAACACCATATATTTT. The chain is built from TRBV7-7 and TRBJ1-3; D gene uncertain. CDR3 size: 15 residues. Trimming shortened V by 2 bases and J by 4 bases, and 12 bases separated the two germline ends. The germline V gene has CDR1 SSHAT and CDR2 FNYEAQ (reference sequence).